The text below deals with one T cell receptor beta chain. What it binds is not known. The sample is drawn from a study of OX40 agonist ivuxolimab in advanced cancers. General study findings and limits: CD8+ T cells (on average) carried more expanded clones than CD4+ T cells. Undetermined was the antigen specificity of the expanded peripheral T cells. Dosing at 0.1 to 3.0 mg/kg was accompanied by clonal expansion of CD4+ and CD8+ blood T cells by week 6.

Sequencing used immunoSEQ multiplex PCR; TCRdb keeps in-frame clones, though not all of them. The sample has around 48,000 clones; 70% to 90% are singletons. This TCR came from an adult with an advanced solid tumor such as melanoma, head and neck, liver or kidney cancer. The sequencing used CD4+ or CD8+ T cells sorted from blood, collected in a trial of the OX40 agonist ivuxolimab.

CDR3 DNA sequence: TGTGCCAGTAGTAGGAGACGCCAAGAGACCCAGTACTTC. Its translation: CASSRRRQETQYF. The chain links TRBV19 to TRBJ2-5; the D is unclear. The CDR3 extends over 13 amino acids. Germline CDR1 reads LNHDA; CDR2 reads SQIVND (reference sequence). V was trimmed by 4 bases and J by 1 base, leaving 7 bases between them.